A selection of T cell receptor beta chains follows, all from one sample in a study of cytomegalovirus exposure and HLA in healthy donors. Only in-frame clones appear in the TCRdb table, and some are missing; sequencing was by immunoSEQ multiplex PCR. The data contain around 170,000 clones, approximately 71% of them singletons. Sample: PBMCs. The receptors shown here come from a girl under 18 in good health and CMV-seronegative. CDR3s include the opening cysteine and the closing phenylalanine or tryptophan. D genes are given only for firm matches. Rows may omit the clone size; those that give it use once, few, many or a size class.

j_gene	abundance	v_gene	d_gene	CDR3aa	CDR3nt
TRBJ2-1	few	TRBV18	.	CASSRVGEDEQFF	TGTGCCAGCTCACGTGTGGGGGAGGATGAGCAGTTCTTC
TRBJ2-1	few	TRBV5-4	.	CASSRGGGISYNEQFF	TGTGCCAGCAGCCGGGGAGGGGGGATCTCCTACAATGAGCAGTTCTTC
TRBJ1-1	.	TRBV4-1	.	CASSQDRGGFNTEAFF	TGCGCCAGCAGCCAAGATCGGGGAGGTTTCAACACTGAAGCTTTCTTT
TRBJ1-1	once	TRBV27	.	CASTPLAGVGTEAFF	TGTGCCAGCACCCCTCTTGCGGGGGTAGGGACTGAAGCTTTCTTT
TRBJ2-1	once	TRBV11-2	.	CASSLGLSNEQFF	TGTGCCAGCAGCTTAGGACTCTCCAATGAGCAGTTCTTC
TRBJ1-2	.	TRBV11-2	.	CASSYGPGDYGYTF	TGTGCCAGCAGCTACGGGCCCGGGGATTATGGCTACACCTTC
TRBJ2-1	few	TRBV5-5	TRBD1	CASSLTGEQFF	TGTGCCAGCAGCCTGACAGGGGAGCAGTTCTTC
TRBJ1-5	.	TRBV6-1	TRBD1	CASSVQGANQPQHF	TGTGCCAGCAGCGTACAGGGGGCTAATCAGCCCCAGCATTTT
TRBJ1-2	few	TRBV2	.	CASSDLQQYGYTF	TGTGCCAGCAGTGACCTGCAACAGTATGGCTACACCTTC
TRBJ2-2	.	TRBV7-9	.	CASSLRGTGELFF	TGTGCCAGCAGCTTAAGGGGAACCGGGGAGCTGTTTTTT
TRBJ1-6	.	TRBV30	TRBD1	CAWSVQGVSPLHF	TGTGCCTGGAGTGTACAGGGGGTATCACCCCTCCACTTT
TRBJ1-5	.	TRBV29-1	.	CSVEIGGEPQHF	TGCAGCGTTGAAATCGGGGGGGAGCCCCAGCATTTT
TRBJ2-7	few	TRBV30	TRBD1	CAWAQGYEQYF	TGTGCCTGGGCACAGGGGTACGAGCAGTACTTC